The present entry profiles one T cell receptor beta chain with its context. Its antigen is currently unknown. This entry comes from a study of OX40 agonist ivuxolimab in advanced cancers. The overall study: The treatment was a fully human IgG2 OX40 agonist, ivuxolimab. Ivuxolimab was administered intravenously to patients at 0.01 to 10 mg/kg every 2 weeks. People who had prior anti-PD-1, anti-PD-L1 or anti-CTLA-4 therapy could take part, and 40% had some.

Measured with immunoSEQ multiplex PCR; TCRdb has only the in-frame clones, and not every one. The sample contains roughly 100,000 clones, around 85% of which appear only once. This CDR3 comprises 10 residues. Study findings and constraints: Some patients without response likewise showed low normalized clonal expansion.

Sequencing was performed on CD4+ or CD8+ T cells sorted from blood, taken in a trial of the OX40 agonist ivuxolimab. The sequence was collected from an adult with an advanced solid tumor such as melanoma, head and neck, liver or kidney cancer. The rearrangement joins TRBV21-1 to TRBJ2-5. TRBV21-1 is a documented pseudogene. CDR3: CASKVRYSHF. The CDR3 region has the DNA TGTGCCAGCAAAGTAAGGTATTCTCACTTC.